Listed below are T cell receptor beta chains from one sample, sequenced in a study of immune evolution from preneoplasia to lung adenocarcinoma. This table comes from immunoSEQ multiplex PCR, and its TCRdb copy is limited to in-frame clones, with some not included. The top ten hold roughly 3.5% of the sample, which has thousands of clones, around 75% seen once. Input material: FFPE invasive lung adenocarcinoma tissue. The receptors stem from a person in their sixties or seventies with lung adenocarcinoma. CDR3s include the opening cysteine and the closing phenylalanine or tryptophan. Each record gives: CDR3 DNA, CDR3 protein, J gene, clone size, D gene, V gene. D genes are given only for firm matches. The size of a clone is reported for some rows only, either as once, few or many, or as a class for expanded clones.

TGTGCCAGTATGAGGGGGGTAGCGGGAACAAATGAGCAGTTCTTC | CASMRGVAGTNEQFF | TRBJ2-1 | . | TRBD2 | TRBV19
TGTGCCAGCACTTCAACCAATAGCAATCAGCCCCAGCATTTT | CASTSTNSNQPQHF | TRBJ1-5 | . | . | TRBV2
TGTGCCAGCAGCCCCGGACAGGAGAGCCGTGGCTACACCTTC | CASSPGQESRGYTF | TRBJ1-2 | . | TRBD1 | TRBV28
TGTGCCAGCAGCTCCGGGACCGAAGAGACCCAGTACTTC | CASSSGTEETQYF | TRBJ2-5 | few | . | TRBV11-3
TGTGCCAGCAGGGGGACTAGCGGGAGAGGGTCCTACAATGAGCAGTTCTTC | CASRGTSGRGSYNEQFF | TRBJ2-1 | once | TRBD2 | TRBV27
TGTGCCAGTAGTGAGGGACAGGGATACGAGCAGTACTTC | CASSEGQGYEQYF | TRBJ2-7 | . | TRBD1 | TRBV19
TGTGCCAGCAAGACGGGCGCCGGCACAGATACGCAGTATTTT | CASKTGAGTDTQYF | TRBJ2-3 | . | . | TRBV28
TGTGCCAGCAGCTTAGGGACAGAAGTTGAAGCTTTCTTT | CASSLGTEVEAFF | TRBJ1-1 | . | . | TRBV7-8
TGTGCCAGCAGTTCCCTAACAGGGAATTCCTACGAGCAGTACTTC | CASSSLTGNSYEQYF | TRBJ2-7 | . | . | TRBV27
TGTGCCAGCAGTACCGGGGGCTACGGGCTGTTTTTT | CASSTGGYGLFF | TRBJ2-2 | . | . | TRBV28
TGTGCCAGCAGTCGCTTCGGGACCACAGCCCCCGGGGAGCTGTTTTTT | CASSRFGTTAPGELFF | TRBJ2-2 | . | . | TRBV27
TGTGCCAGCAGTTTACTGCCCTTGGCGGCAAACACTGAAGCTTTCTTT | CASSLLPLAANTEAFF | TRBJ1-1 | . | . | TRBV6-6
TGTGCCAGCAGTTCGGGACGAGCTTTCTTT | CASSSGRAFF | TRBJ1-1 | few | . | TRBV28
TGTGCCAGCAGCTTAACGAGGGGCACAGATACGCAGTATTTT | CASSLTRGTDTQYF | TRBJ2-3 | . | . | TRBV7-2
TGTGCCACCCAAACAGGTTCTGGGGCCAACGTCCTGACTTTC | CATQTGSGANVLTF | TRBJ2-6 | . | . | TRBV28
TGTGCCAGCTTAGCCGGGACTAGCGGAGTAAATGAGCAGTTCTTC | CASLAGTSGVNEQFF | TRBJ2-1 | few | TRBD2 | TRBV6-1
TGTGCCAGTAGAGGGGAAATAAGTCAGCCCCAGCATTTT | CASRGEISQPQHF | TRBJ1-5 | . | . | TRBV2
TGTGCCAGTAGGCAGTTCTCTGGAAACACCATATATTTT | CASRQFSGNTIYF | TRBJ1-3 | . | . | TRBV19
TGTGCCAGCAGCTTAACTCTAAACACCATATATTTT | CASSLTLNTIYF | TRBJ1-3 | . | . | TRBV7-2
TGCGCCAGCAGCTTGGCCACACAGGGGGCGAGAGGGGCCAACGTCCTGACTTTC | CASSLATQGARGANVLTF | TRBJ2-6 | few | TRBD1 | TRBV5-1
TGCAGTGCTAGGGACAGGGTCGGCTACACCTTC | CSARDRVGYTF | TRBJ1-2 | . | TRBD1 | TRBV20-1
TGTGCCAGCAGCTTAGATCTGGACCAGCTGTTTTTT | CASSLDLDQLFF | TRBJ1-4 | . | . | TRBV11-3
TGTGCCAGCAGCGTAAGGGTGGTCGGACTAGCGGGCAGCGGTACTTTAGATGAGCAGTTCTTC | CASSVRVVGLAGSGTLDEQFF | TRBJ2-1 | . | TRBD2 | TRBV9
TGTGCCAGCAGTGAAGGTACGGCTCGACCGAATCAGCCCCAGCATTTT | CASSEGTARPNQPQHF | TRBJ1-5 | . | . | TRBV2
TGCGCCAGCAGCTTGTGGGGGGACGGGTTTCCGCAGTATTTT | CASSLWGDGFPQYF | TRBJ2-3 | once | . | TRBV5-1
TGTGCCAGCAGCTTGTCTCCGACCCCCAGGGAGCAGTACTTC | CASSLSPTPREQYF | TRBJ2-7 | . | . | TRBV5-5
TGTGCCAGCAGCCCTGAGCGACAGGGGGAAAAACTGTTTTTT | CASSPERQGEKLFF | TRBJ1-4 | . | TRBD1 | TRBV4-2
TGTGCCAGCCGGAGGGTGGCAGCTTTCTTT | CASRRVAAFF | TRBJ1-1 | . | . | TRBV6-4
TGTGCCAGCTACTCCCGACAGGGAAGCTCCTACAATGAGCAGTTCTTC | CASYSRQGSSYNEQFF | TRBJ2-1 | . | TRBD1 | TRBV28
TGTGCCAGCAGTCTTAGTCGGGCTAGCGCTAGCAATGAGCAGTTCTTC | CASSLSRASASNEQFF | TRBJ2-1 | . | . | TRBV7-6
TGTGCCAGCACCACGCCCGGGGCTACCCCCTACGAGCAGTACTTC | CASTTPGATPYEQYF | TRBJ2-7 | once | . | TRBV28
TGTGCCAGCAGTTTTGGCGGAGATGGCTACACCTTC | CASSFGGDGYTF | TRBJ1-2 | . | . | TRBV28
TGTGCCAGCAGGGGCGGCACCTACAATGAGCAGTTCTTC | CASRGGTYNEQFF | TRBJ2-1 | . | . | TRBV7-2
TGTGCCAGCAGCCTAGGCTCCTACAATGAGCAGTTCTTC | CASSLGSYNEQFF | TRBJ2-1 | . | . | TRBV7-2
TGTGCCAGCAGTTTCCTGGACAGGGTTAACACTGAAGCTTTCTTT | CASSFLDRVNTEAFF | TRBJ1-1 | . | TRBD1 | TRBV6-6
TGCAGCGCCCTCCGGACAGGGGATCGCGAGCAGTTCTTC | CSALRTGDREQFF | TRBJ2-1 | . | TRBD1 | TRBV29-1
TGCGCCAGCAGCTTGGGTTCCAGCATCCGAAACACTGAAGCTTTCTTT | CASSLGSSIRNTEAFF | TRBJ1-1 | . | . | TRBV5-1
TGTGCCAGCAGCGTAGGGACCGGGGAGCAGTACTTC | CASSVGTGEQYF | TRBJ2-7 | few | . | TRBV11-2
TGTGCCAGCAGCTACAACAGGGGAGGGACCCAGTACTTC | CASSYNRGGTQYF | TRBJ2-5 | . | . | TRBV11-2
TGTGCCAGCAGCGCTCTATCCGGGATCGAGCAGTACTTC | CASSALSGIEQYF | TRBJ2-7 | . | . | TRBV6-1
TGTGCCAGCTCACCTAGCTTCTACGAGCAGTACTTC | CASSPSFYEQYF | TRBJ2-7 | . | . | TRBV18
TGCGCCAGCAGCTTTGGGGCAGGGGCTTCGGGAGAGCAGTACTTC | CASSFGAGASGEQYF | TRBJ2-7 | . | . | TRBV5-1
TGCGCCAGCGATCCCCGGGGACAAGAGACCCAGTACTTC | CASDPRGQETQYF | TRBJ2-5 | . | . | TRBV10-2
TGTGCCTGGAGTGGGACTAGTATCAATGAGCAGTTCTTC | CAWSGTSINEQFF | TRBJ2-1 | . | TRBD2 | TRBV30
TGCAGCGTTGTTCAGCAGGGCCTCTCCTACGAGCAGTACTTC | CSVVQQGLSYEQYF | TRBJ2-7 | . | . | TRBV29-1